These T cell receptor beta chains were read from a single sample in a study of T-cell reconstitution after alpha-beta-depleted transplantation in children. Each CDR3 protein gets one entry after TCRdb re-called the PCR reads with MiXCR. The sample consists of about 540,000 distinct CDR3 sequences, roughly 27% of them appearing once. Material: PBMCs, obtained before TCRalphabeta/CD19-depleted stem cell transplant. The source of these receptors is a boy less than two years old with Wiskott-Aldrich syndrome, due to receive a stem cell transplant. Both conserved end residues are part of each CDR3. Fields, in order: V gene, J gene, CDR3 protein.

V gene: TRBV7-6; J gene: TRBJ1-1; CDR3 protein: CASSLVQGGGGYTEAFF
V gene: TRBV11-2; J gene: TRBJ2-1; CDR3 protein: CASSLAPRGKQFF
V gene: TRBV10-3; J gene: TRBJ2-2; CDR3 protein: CAIRAGVGSAGELFF
V gene: TRBV5-1; J gene: TRBJ1-6; CDR3 protein: CASSLESWPPRGINSPLHF
V gene: TRBV28; J gene: TRBJ2-1; CDR3 protein: CASSFTGYEQFF
V gene: TRBV20-1; J gene: TRBJ2-1; CDR3 protein: CSAKSGPYNEQFF
V gene: TRBV20-1; J gene: TRBJ2-1; CDR3 protein: CSAIISGRAKNEQFF
V gene: TRBV5-1; J gene: TRBJ2-1; CDR3 protein: CASSLEPGDNEQFF
V gene: TRBV20-1; J gene: TRBJ1-5; CDR3 protein: CSARYPGSNQPQHF
V gene: TRBV6-1; J gene: TRBJ2-3; CDR3 protein: CASRRLAPDTQYF
V gene: TRBV11-3; J gene: TRBJ1-5; CDR3 protein: CASSPREGRLNQPQHF
V gene: TRBV6-5; J gene: TRBJ2-3; CDR3 protein: CASRAGSDTQYF
V gene: TRBV12-3/TRBV12-4; J gene: TRBJ2-1; CDR3 protein: CASSFRRAGGSNEQFF
V gene: TRBV10-3; J gene: TRBJ2-2; CDR3 protein: CAISVRLAGGPTSNTGELFF
V gene: TRBV6-5; J gene: TRBJ2-3; CDR3 protein: CASSYRQASTDTQYF
V gene: TRBV6-1; J gene: TRBJ2-7; CDR3 protein: CASRISGVGEQYF
V gene: TRBV7-1; J gene: TRBJ2-1; CDR3 protein: CASSSTGPEEQFF
V gene: TRBV3-1; J gene: TRBJ2-7; CDR3 protein: CASSQDPVSYEQYF
V gene: TRBV27; J gene: TRBJ2-1; CDR3 protein: CASSLRSLSEQFF
V gene: TRBV27; J gene: TRBJ2-4; CDR3 protein: CASTGQGMNIQYF
V gene: TRBV7-2; J gene: TRBJ2-1; CDR3 protein: CASSLDLAGDEQFF
V gene: TRBV12-3/TRBV12-4; J gene: TRBJ2-4; CDR3 protein: CASSLDLGGAKNIQYF
V gene: TRBV20-1; J gene: TRBJ2-7; CDR3 protein: CSIQPGTGKNEQYF
V gene: TRBV5-1; J gene: TRBJ1-6; CDR3 protein: CASSLDVTGVNSPLHF
V gene: TRBV5-1; J gene: TRBJ2-5; CDR3 protein: CASSLSSKGKGTQYF
V gene: TRBV6-1; J gene: TRBJ1-5; CDR3 protein: CASSEGVNQPQHF
V gene: TRBV5-1; J gene: TRBJ2-5; CDR3 protein: CASRQGKETQYF
V gene: TRBV12-3/TRBV12-4; J gene: TRBJ2-6; CDR3 protein: CASSARQVTGANVLTF
V gene: TRBV20-1; J gene: TRBJ2-5; CDR3 protein: CSARATKKETQYF
V gene: TRBV29-1; J gene: TRBJ1-4; CDR3 protein: CSVATGAFNEKLFF
V gene: TRBV20-1; J gene: TRBJ2-1; CDR3 protein: CSASSTSGRDYNEQFF
V gene: TRBV7-2; J gene: TRBJ1-5; CDR3 protein: CASSFSAGDQPQHF
V gene: TRBV27; J gene: TRBJ2-7; CDR3 protein: CASSLSIQYWVPYEQYF
V gene: TRBV9; J gene: TRBJ2-2; CDR3 protein: CASSVELAENTGELFF
V gene: TRBV7-2; J gene: TRBJ2-3; CDR3 protein: CASISRAGSTDTQYF
V gene: TRBV11-2; J gene: TRBJ2-7; CDR3 protein: CASSLVSGNTYEQYF
V gene: TRBV27; J gene: TRBJ2-7; CDR3 protein: CASISGGAYEQYF
V gene: TRBV18; J gene: TRBJ2-2; CDR3 protein: CASSPQGIGELFF
V gene: TRBV29-1; J gene: TRBJ2-2; CDR3 protein: CSVGLLAGEFAGELFF
V gene: TRBV5-1; J gene: TRBJ1-1; CDR3 protein: CASSLAERVNTEAFF
V gene: TRBV21-1; J gene: TRBJ2-5; CDR3 protein: CASSPKIDTPSGWTQYF
V gene: TRBV3-1; J gene: TRBJ2-1; CDR3 protein: CASSRSPGTSGSSYNEQFF
V gene: TRBV12-3/TRBV12-4; J gene: TRBJ2-1; CDR3 protein: CASQPAGRIGNEQFF
V gene: TRBV27; J gene: TRBJ2-3; CDR3 protein: CASSWVAGSTDTQYF
V gene: TRBV7-9; J gene: TRBJ2-7; CDR3 protein: CASSLGYQSYEQYF
V gene: TRBV5-1; J gene: TRBJ2-7; CDR3 protein: CGSRQGFSYEQYF
V gene: TRBV10-3; J gene: TRBJ2-1; CDR3 protein: CAVLAGWGNEQFF
V gene: TRBV29-1; J gene: TRBJ2-1; CDR3 protein: CSESGTGNEQFF